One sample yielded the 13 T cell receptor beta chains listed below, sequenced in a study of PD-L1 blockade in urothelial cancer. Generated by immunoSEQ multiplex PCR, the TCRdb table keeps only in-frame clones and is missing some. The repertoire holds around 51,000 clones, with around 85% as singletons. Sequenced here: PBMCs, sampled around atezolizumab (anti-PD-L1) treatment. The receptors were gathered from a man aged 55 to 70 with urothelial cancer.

In nucleotides, the CDR3 is TGCGCCAGCAGCGCCCGGACTAGCGGGAGCAGCAATGAGCAGTTCTTC. Translated: CASSARTSGSSNEQFF. This chain connects TRBV5-1 to TRBJ2-1; TRBD2 aligns across 13 bases. The CDR3 sequence is 16 residues long. The J segment lost 6 bases and the V segment lost 4 bases, leaving 7 bases of the junction unmatched. Germline V gene data show CDR1 as SGHRS and CDR2 as YFSETQ.

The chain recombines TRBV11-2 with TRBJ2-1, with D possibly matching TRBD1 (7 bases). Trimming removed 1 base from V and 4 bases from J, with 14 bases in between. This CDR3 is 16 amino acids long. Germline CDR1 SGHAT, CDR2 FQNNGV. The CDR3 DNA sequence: TGTGCCAGCAGCTTAGGAGGGCAGGGGGGATACAATGAGCAGTTCTTC. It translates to CASSLGGQGGYNEQFF.

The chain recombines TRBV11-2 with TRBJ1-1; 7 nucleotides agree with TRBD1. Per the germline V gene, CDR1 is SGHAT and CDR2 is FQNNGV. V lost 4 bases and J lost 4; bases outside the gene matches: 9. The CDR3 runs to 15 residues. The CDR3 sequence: CASSSRGTVGTEAFF. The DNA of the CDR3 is TGTGCCAGCAGCTCCAGGGGGACTGTGGGCACTGAAGCTTTCTTT.

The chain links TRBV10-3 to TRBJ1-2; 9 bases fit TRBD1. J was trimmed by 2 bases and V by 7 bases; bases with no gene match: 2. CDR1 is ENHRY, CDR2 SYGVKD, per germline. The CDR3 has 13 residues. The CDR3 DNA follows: TGTGCCATCAAGGGACAGGGCAACTATGGCTACACCTTC. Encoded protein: CAIKGQGNYGYTF.

The CDR3 DNA reads as TGCGCCAGCAGCGGGGACAGTGTCAACACTGAAGCTTTCTTT. Protein sequence: CASSGDSVNTEAFF. The chain uses TRBV5-1 and TRBJ1-1; TRBD1 aligns across 7 bases. This CDR3 is 14 amino acids long. Germline CDR1 and CDR2: SGHRS and YFSETQ. The junction had 5 bases not matched to a gene; V was cut back by 4 bases and J by 2 bases.

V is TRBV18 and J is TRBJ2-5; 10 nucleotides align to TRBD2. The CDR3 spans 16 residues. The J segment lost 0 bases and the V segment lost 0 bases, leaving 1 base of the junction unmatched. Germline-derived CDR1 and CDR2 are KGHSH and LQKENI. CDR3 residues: CASSPPLAGYQETQYF. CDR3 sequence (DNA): TGTGCCAGCTCACCACCACTAGCGGGGTACCAAGAGACCCAGTACTTC.

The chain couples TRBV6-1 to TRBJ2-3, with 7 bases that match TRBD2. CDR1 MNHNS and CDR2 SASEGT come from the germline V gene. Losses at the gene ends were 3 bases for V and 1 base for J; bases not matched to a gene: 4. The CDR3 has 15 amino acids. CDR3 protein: CASSDVTSGTDTQYF. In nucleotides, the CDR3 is TGTGCCAGCAGTGACGTTACTAGCGGCACAGATACGCAGTATTTT.

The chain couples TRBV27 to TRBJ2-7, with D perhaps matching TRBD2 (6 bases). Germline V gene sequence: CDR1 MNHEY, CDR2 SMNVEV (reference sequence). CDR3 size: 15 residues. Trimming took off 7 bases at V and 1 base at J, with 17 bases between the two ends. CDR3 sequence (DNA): TGTGCCAGCAACAGCCTTGGGGGGAATTCCTACGAGCAGTACTTC. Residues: CASNSLGGNSYEQYF.

The CDR3 DNA reads as TGTGCCAGCAGCTTGGTGGGAGGGAACACTGAAGCTTTCTTT. Translated, it gives CASSLVGGNTEAFF. The chain carries TRBV5-4 and TRBJ1-1; D gene uncertain. The V gene lost 0 bases and the J gene lost 1 base, with 7 bases spanning the gap. This CDR3 comprises 14 residues. The germline CDR1 and CDR2 sequences are SGHNT and YYREEE (reference sequence).

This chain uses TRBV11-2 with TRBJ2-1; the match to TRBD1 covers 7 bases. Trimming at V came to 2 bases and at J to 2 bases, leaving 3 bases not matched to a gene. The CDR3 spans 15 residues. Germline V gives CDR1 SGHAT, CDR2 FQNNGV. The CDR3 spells CASSLRGGPYNEQFF. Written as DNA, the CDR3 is TGTGCCAGCAGCTTAAGAGGGGGCCCCTACAATGAGCAGTTCTTC.

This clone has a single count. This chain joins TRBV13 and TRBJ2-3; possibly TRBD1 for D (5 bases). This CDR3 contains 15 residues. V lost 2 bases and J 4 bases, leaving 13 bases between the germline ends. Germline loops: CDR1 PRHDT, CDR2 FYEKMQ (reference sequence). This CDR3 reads CASSLWSQGPDTQYF. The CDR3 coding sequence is TGTGCCAGCAGCTTATGGTCGCAGGGCCCAGATACGCAGTATTTT. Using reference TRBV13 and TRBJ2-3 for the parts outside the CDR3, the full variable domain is AAGVIQSPRHLIKEKRETATLKCYPIPRHDTVYWYQQGPGQDPQFLISFYEKMQSDKGSIPDRFSAQQFSDYHSELNMSSLELGDSALYFCASSLWSQGPDTQYFGPGTRLTVL.

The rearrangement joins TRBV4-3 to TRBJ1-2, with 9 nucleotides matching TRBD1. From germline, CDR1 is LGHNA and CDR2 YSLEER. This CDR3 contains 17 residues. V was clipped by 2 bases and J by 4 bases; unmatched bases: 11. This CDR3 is CASSQYPRDRVSYGYTF. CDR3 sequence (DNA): TGCGCCAGCAGCCAATACCCGCGGGACAGGGTTTCCTATGGCTACACCTTC.

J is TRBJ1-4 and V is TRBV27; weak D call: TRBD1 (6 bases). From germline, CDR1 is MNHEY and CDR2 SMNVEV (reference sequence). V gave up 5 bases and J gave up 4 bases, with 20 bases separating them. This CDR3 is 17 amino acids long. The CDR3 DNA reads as TGTGCCAGCAGTGGTGGGGCATATAGGGGGTATAATGAAAAACTGTTTTTT. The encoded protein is CASSGGAYRGYNEKLFF.